This entry lists 18 T cell receptor beta chains sequenced from one sample in a study of cytomegalovirus exposure and HLA in healthy donors. The PCR used 60 Vbeta and 13 Jbeta primers. Assay used: immunoSEQ multiplex PCR; TCRdb lists only in-frame clones, some missing. The sample has about 97,000 clones, 70% to 80% seen once. Source material: PBMCs. Every receptor here comes from a male donor in good health and CMV-seropositive.

The rearrangement joins TRBV7-3 to TRBJ2-2; D might be TRBD1 (5 bases). The CDR3 extends over 15 amino acids. Germline V gives CDR1 SGHTA, CDR2 FQGTGA. The V and J ends lost 6 bases and 5 bases respectively, with 16 bases between them. This CDR3 is CASSPQGPGTGELFF. The CDR3, as DNA: TGTGCCAGCAGTCCCCAGGGCCCAGGAACCGGGGAGCTGTTTTTT.

This rearrangement joins TRBV7-2 to TRBJ2-1, with TRBD2 matching 7 bases. With V trimmed by 2 bases and J by 9 bases, 7 bases remained unmatched. This CDR3 contains 14 residues. Germline assignment: CDR1 SGHTA and CDR2 FQGNSA. The CDR3 DNA follows: TGTGCCAGCAGCTTATATGGGCGGGAGATTGAGCAGTTCTTC. It encodes CASSLYGREIEQFF. Looking up the rest from reference TRBV7-2 and TRBJ2-1 gives the full variable domain: GAGVSQSPSNKVTEKGKDVELRCDPISGHTALYWYRQSLGQGLEFLIYFQGNSAPDKSGLPSDRFSAERTGGSVSTLTIQRTQQEDSAVYLCASSLYGREIEQFFGPGTRLTVL.

CDR3 coding DNA: TGTGCCAGCTCACCCCAAGGCAGGGGTAGCAATCAGCCCCAGCATTTT. Residues: CASSPQGRGSNQPQHF. This chain joins TRBV18 and TRBJ1-5, with D possibly matching TRBD1 (6 bases). The CDR3 consists of 16 residues. Trimming removed 3 bases from V and 0 bases from J, with 12 bases in between. Germline loops: CDR1 KGHSH, CDR2 LQKENI. Full variable domain (remainder filled in from reference TRBV18 and TRBJ1-5): NAGVMQNPRHLVRRRGQEARLRCSPMKGHSHVYWYRQLPEEGLKFMVYLQKENIIDESGMPKERFSAEFPKEGPSILRIQQVVRGDSAAYFCASSPQGRGSNQPQHFGDGTRLSIL.

This clone showed up just a few times. This chain joins TRBV28 and TRBJ2-7, with D perhaps TRBD2 (6 bases). The CDR3 sequence is 13 residues long. The ends were cut back, 9 bases at V and 2 bases at J, with 14 bases in the middle. Germline V lookup: CDR1 MDHEN, CDR2 SYDVKM. In DNA form, the CDR3 reads TGTGCCAGTTTAGGGACTCAACCCTACGAGCAGTACTTC. This encodes CASLGTQPYEQYF. The full variable domain, in which reference TRBV28 and TRBJ2-7 provide the parts outside the CDR3, is DVKVTQSSRYLVKRTGEKVFLECVQDMDHENMFWYRQDPGLGLRLIYFSYDVKMKEKGDIPEGYSVSREKKERFSLILESASTNQTSMYLCASLGTQPYEQYFGPGTRLTVT.

V is TRBV11-3 and J is TRBJ2-2; TRBD2 aligns across 9 bases. Germline V CDR1 and CDR2: SGHNT, YENEEA. V dropped 2 bases and J dropped 4; count of bases not matched to a gene: 5. This CDR3 has 16 residues. The CDR3 reads CASSLLNSGGTGELFF. The CDR3 nucleotides read TGTGCCAGCAGCTTACTCAATAGCGGGGGCACCGGGGAGCTGTTTTTT.

The rearrangement uses TRBV28 and TRBJ2-5, with D possibly matching TRBD1 (5 bases). Germline V gene data show CDR1 as MDHEN and CDR2 as SYDVKM. This CDR3 is 13 amino acids long. Trimming took 6 bases from V and 2 from J, leaving 10 bases between them. The CDR3 protein is CASRQTAQETQYF. As DNA, the CDR3 is TGTGCCAGCAGGCAGACAGCTCAAGAGACCCAGTACTTC.

J is TRBJ2-7 and V is TRBV5-3; a weak D match, TRBD2 (5 bases). TRBV5-3 is an ORF, with its function uncertain. The V end lost 0 bases, the J end lost 0 bases, and 13 bases lay between the germline ends. This CDR3 is 16 amino acids long. The CDR3 is CARSLDRLALSYEQYF. The CDR3 DNA follows: TGTGCCAGAAGCTTGGATCGCCTAGCCCTCTCCTACGAGCAGTACTTC.

Note on this clone: This CDR3 is missing its conserved last phenylalanine or tryptophan, likely due to a read error. The gene calls are TRBV18 and TRBJ1-5, with D possibly being TRBD1 (5 bases). This CDR3 spans 16 amino acids. Trimming left V 1 base short and J 7 bases short, with 17 bases between. Germline CDR1 reads KGHSH; CDR2 reads LQKENI. The CDR3 coding sequence is TGTGCCAGCTCACCACAGGGGCCTCAGGAGGGGCAGCCCCAGCATCTT. Its translation: CASSPQGPQEGQPQHL.

J is TRBJ1-2 and V is TRBV5-1; D possibly corresponds to TRBD1 (5 bases). V lost 4 bases and J lost 0, with 13 bases in between. Germline CDR1 SGHRS, CDR2 YFSETQ. This CDR3 spans 15 amino acids. CDR3 loop: CASSPRQGANYGYTF. CDR3 nucleotides: TGCGCCAGCAGCCCCCGCCAGGGCGCTAACTATGGCTACACCTTC.

This chain joins TRBV7-9 and TRBJ2-3, with 8 bases identical to TRBD1. The CDR3 runs 19 residues. With V trimmed by 3 bases and J by 5 bases, 19 bases remained unmatched. Germline V gene data show CDR1 as SEHNR and CDR2 as FQNEAQ (reference sequence). The CDR3 DNA reads as TGTGCCAGCAGCTTTCCCCCCTTTTCGCGACAGGGGAGTGGAGATACGCAGTATTTT. This codes for CASSFPPFSRQGSGDTQYF.

This clone was seen a few times. The CDR3, as DNA: TGTGCCAGTAGTCCCGGACTAGCGGGAGGAGGTACGCAGTATTTT. Amino acid sequence: CASSPGLAGGGTQYF. The chain has TRBV19 and TRBJ2-3, with 14 positions matching TRBD2. This CDR3 region has 15 residues. Germline V gene sequence: CDR1 LNHDA, CDR2 SQIVND (reference sequence). The J segment lost 8 bases and the V segment lost 5 bases, leaving 6 bases of the junction unmatched.

The chain employs TRBV18 and TRBJ2-3; a possible D gene is TRBD2 (6 bases). This CDR3 has 14 amino acids. The V and J ends lost 1 base and 4 bases respectively, with 9 bases between them. The germline V gene has CDR1 KGHSH and CDR2 LQKENI. CDR3 loop: CASSPQTSADTQYF. In DNA, the CDR3 is TGTGCCAGCTCACCACAGACTAGTGCAGATACGCAGTATTTT. Supplemented by reference TRBV18 and TRBJ2-3, the full variable domain reads NAGVMQNPRHLVRRRGQEARLRCSPMKGHSHVYWYRQLPEEGLKFMVYLQKENIIDESGMPKERFSAEFPKEGPSILRIQQVVRGDSAAYFCASSPQTSADTQYFGPGTRLTVL.

This chain uses TRBV28 with TRBJ1-1, with D perhaps matching TRBD1 (6 bases). Trimming cost V 8 bases and J 1 base, with 11 bases left between them. In germline, CDR1 is MDHEN, CDR2 SYDVKM. This CDR3 contains 13 residues. CDR3 loop: CASGPDRNTEAFF. CDR3 coding DNA: TGTGCCAGCGGGCCGGACAGGAACACTGAAGCTTTCTTT.

There are a few counts of this clone. The chain employs TRBV5-4 and TRBJ2-5; D gene uncertain. The CDR3 consists of 14 residues. The V gene's germline CDR1 is SGHNT and CDR2 YYREEE (reference sequence). V was clipped by 4 bases and J by 1 base, with 11 bases between them. CDR3 amino acids: CASSPSRGQETQYF. The CDR3 nucleotides read TGTGCCAGCAGCCCCTCTCGCGGCCAAGAGACCCAGTACTTC.

This chain uses TRBV28 with TRBJ1-6; D is uncertain. Germline CDR1 is MDHEN and CDR2 is SYDVKM. Trimming cost V 2 bases and J 14 bases, with 13 bases left between them. The CDR3 is made up of 13 amino acids. CDR3 nucleotide sequence: TGTGCCAGCAGTTTAACCCCAGAGAGGGCCCTCCACTTT. As protein: CASSLTPERALHF.

Only a few counts were recorded for this clone. The V call is TRBV4-2, the J call TRBJ2-5, with D tentatively TRBD2 (5 bases). The germline V and J ends were trimmed by 3 bases and 2 bases, with 10 bases remaining between them. The CDR3 length is 14 residues. Per germline, CDR1 LGHNA and CDR2 YNFKEQ. CDR3 sequence reads: CASSQVGGQETQYF. Written as DNA, the CDR3 is TGTGCCAGCAGCCAGGTCGGAGGACAAGAGACCCAGTACTTC.

This chain joins TRBV10-3 and TRBJ2-7, with TRBD2 matching over 9 bases. V shed 1 base and J 8 bases; nucleotides not matched to a gene: 3. The CDR3 totals 13 residues. Germline values: CDR1 ENHRY, CDR2 SYGVKD. CDR3 sequence: CAISEYLAGQQYF. The CDR3 nucleotides read TGTGCCATCAGTGAGTACCTAGCGGGACAGCAGTACTTC.

This clone was counted once. This rearrangement joins TRBV14 to TRBJ2-5; 9 nucleotides match TRBD2. The CDR3 sequence is 18 residues long. Germline CDR1 is SGHDN and CDR2 is FVKESK. V was clipped by 0 bases and J by 0 bases; unmatched bases: 8. CDR3 region: CASSQESRSSGNQETQYF. The CDR3 coding sequence is TGTGCCAGCAGCCAAGAAAGCCGGTCTAGCGGGAACCAAGAGACCCAGTACTTC.